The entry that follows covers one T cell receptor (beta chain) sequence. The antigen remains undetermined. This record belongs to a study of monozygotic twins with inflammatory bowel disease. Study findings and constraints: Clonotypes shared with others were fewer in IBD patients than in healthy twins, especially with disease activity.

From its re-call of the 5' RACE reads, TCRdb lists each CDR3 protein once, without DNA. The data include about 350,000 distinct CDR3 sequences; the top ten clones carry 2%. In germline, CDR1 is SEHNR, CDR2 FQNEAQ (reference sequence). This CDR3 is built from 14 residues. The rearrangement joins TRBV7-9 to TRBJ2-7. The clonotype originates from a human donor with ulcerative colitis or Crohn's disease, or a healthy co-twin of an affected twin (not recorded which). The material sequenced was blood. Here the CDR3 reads CASSFGRASYEQYF.